The rows below give T cell receptor beta chains drawn from one sample of a study of PD-1 blockade in classical Hodgkin lymphoma. Profiled with immunoSEQ multiplex PCR; TCRdb holds only in-frame clones, not every one. Of some 95,000 clones in the sample, approximately 92% were seen once. The specimen comprised peripheral blood mononuclear cells (PBMCs), sampled before the second cycle of nivolumab. All receptors come from a human donor with classical Hodgkin lymphoma. Each CDR3 is given with its conserved first and last residue. The D gene is left open where the match is weak. Clone size is given for some rows only: seen once, a few or many times, or a class if the clone is expanded.

>17|TRBD2|once|TRBJ2-1|TRBV27
TGTGCCAGCAGTTTATCCCGGACTAGCGGGGGGTACAATGAGCAGTTCTTC
CASSLSRTSGGYNEQFF
>15|.|.|TRBJ2-7|TRBV5-6
TGTGCCAGCAGCGGGGTCCGAGGGGGGACCTACGAGCAGTACTTC
CASSGVRGGTYEQYF
>16|TRBD1|.|TRBJ2-7|TRBV4-2
TGTGCCAGCAGCCTCGTTCCCGGACAGGTCCGCTACGAGCAGTACTTC
CASSLVPGQVRYEQYF
>19|.|.|TRBJ2-2|TRBV1
TGCACCAGCAGCCAATACAGGAATTACCAAGATGGGAACACCGGGGAGCTGTTTTTT
CTSSQYRNYQDGNTGELFF
>12|TRBD1|.|TRBJ2-7|TRBV28
TGTGCCAGCCAGGACAGGGCCTACGAGCAGTACTTC
CASQDRAYEQYF
>11|.|.|TRBJ2-7|TRBV20-1
TGCAGTGCCGGCTGGGGCTACGAGCAGTACTTC
CSAGWGYEQYF
>15|.|.|TRBJ1-5|TRBV28
TGTGCCAGCAGGATGACCGGGACGACTAATCAGCCCCAGCATTTT
CASRMTGTTNQPQHF
>14|TRBD1|.|TRBJ2-1|TRBV4-2
TGTGCCAGCAGCCGGGACAGGGTCTACAATGAGCAGTTCTTC
CASSRDRVYNEQFF
>12|.|.|TRBJ2-6|TRBV6-5
TGTGCCAGCAGAGGTGGGGCCAACGTCCTGACTTTC
CASRGGANVLTF
>13|.|once|TRBJ2-7|TRBV14
TGTGCCAGCAGCCAGAACCCACCCTCTCCCCAGTACTTC
CASSQNPPSPQYF